A selection of T cell receptor beta chains follows, all from one sample in a study of blood T cell repertoires in COVID-19. TCRdb's copy holds only in-frame clones and misses some; the assay was immunoSEQ multiplex PCR. The data hold approximately 260,000 clones, with approximately 86% observed a single time. The sample comprised peripheral blood. The receptors were gathered from a woman at least 80 years old with active or convalescent COVID-19. Both conserved end residues are part of each CDR3. The order of the fields is clone size, J gene, V gene, D gene, CDR3 DNA, CDR3 protein. D genes are given only for firm matches. The size entry is marked missing in some rows and otherwise reads once, few, many or a size class.

clone_size: NA
j_call: TRBJ2-1
v_call: TRBV15
d_call: TRBD2
cdr3_nt: TGTGCCACCAGCGCCCGACTAGCGGGAGCGAATGAGCAGTTCTTC
cdr3_aa: CATSARLAGANEQFF

clone_size: NA
j_call: TRBJ2-7
v_call: TRBV5-1
d_call: NA
cdr3_nt: TGCGCCAGCAGCTCCCAGGCAGCAGGGGACGAGCAGTACTTC
cdr3_aa: CASSSQAAGDEQYF

clone_size: NA
j_call: TRBJ1-4
v_call: TRBV28
d_call: TRBD1
cdr3_nt: TGTGCCAGCAGCCAAGAATCAGGGGGTGCCGAAAAACTGTTTTTT
cdr3_aa: CASSQESGGAEKLFF

clone_size: once
j_call: TRBJ2-5
v_call: TRBV19
d_call: TRBD2
cdr3_nt: TGTGCCAGTAGTATAGATTGGCGGGAGGGACGACAAGAGACCCAGTACTTC
cdr3_aa: CASSIDWREGRQETQYF

clone_size: NA
j_call: TRBJ2-1
v_call: TRBV3-1/TRBV3-2
d_call: TRBD2
cdr3_nt: TGTGCCAGCAGCCAAGGGTTTCAAGTGACTAGCGGGAGGAGATCCTACAATGAGCAGTTCTTC
cdr3_aa: CASSQGFQVTSGRRSYNEQFF

clone_size: NA
j_call: TRBJ2-6
v_call: TRBV7-9
d_call: NA
cdr3_nt: TGTGCCAGCAGCTTACGGGGCTCTGGGGCCAACGTCCTGACTTTC
cdr3_aa: CASSLRGSGANVLTF

clone_size: NA
j_call: TRBJ2-7
v_call: TRBV5-4
d_call: TRBD2
cdr3_nt: TGTGCCAGCAGCCAAGGGACTAGCGGATCCTACGAGCAGTACTTC
cdr3_aa: CASSQGTSGSYEQYF

clone_size: NA
j_call: TRBJ2-7
v_call: TRBV12-3/TRBV12-4
d_call: NA
cdr3_nt: TGTGCCAGCAGTCGCGACAGGATCTACGAGCAGTACTTC
cdr3_aa: CASSRDRIYEQYF

clone_size: few
j_call: TRBJ2-7
v_call: TRBV2
d_call: NA
cdr3_nt: TGTGCCAGCAGTGAAACCAGGTACTCCTACGAGCAGTACTTC
cdr3_aa: CASSETRYSYEQYF

clone_size: NA
j_call: TRBJ1-2
v_call: TRBV28
d_call: NA
cdr3_nt: TGTGCCAGCAGTTTAGGGCAATTCGGTGGCTACACCTTC
cdr3_aa: CASSLGQFGGYTF

clone_size: NA
j_call: TRBJ1-2
v_call: TRBV19
d_call: TRBD1
cdr3_nt: TGTGCCAGTAGTAGGGGACAGACCAACTATGGCTACACCTTC
cdr3_aa: CASSRGQTNYGYTF

clone_size: NA
j_call: TRBJ1-1
v_call: TRBV28
d_call: NA
cdr3_nt: TGTGCCAGCAAGCTGAGGACAGTCGGCACTGAAGCTTTCTTT
cdr3_aa: CASKLRTVGTEAFF

clone_size: NA
j_call: TRBJ1-5
v_call: TRBV19
d_call: NA
cdr3_nt: TGTGCCAGTAGACCCGACGGGGGTGACAATCAGCCCCAGCATTTT
cdr3_aa: CASRPDGGDNQPQHF

clone_size: NA
j_call: TRBJ1-1
v_call: TRBV18
d_call: NA
cdr3_nt: TGTGCCAGCTCACCACTTTCAGGGTTCACTGAAGCTTTCTTT
cdr3_aa: CASSPLSGFTEAFF

clone_size: NA
j_call: TRBJ2-5
v_call: TRBV18
d_call: NA
cdr3_nt: TGTGCCAGCACGAAAACCGGGAGATTACAAGAGACCCAGTACTTC
cdr3_aa: CASTKTGRLQETQYF

clone_size: NA
j_call: TRBJ1-4
v_call: TRBV19
d_call: NA
cdr3_nt: TGTGCCAGTAGTGCCAGGGCGGCAGTGAGGAATGAAAAACTGTTTTTT
cdr3_aa: CASSARAAVRNEKLFF

clone_size: NA
j_call: TRBJ1-5
v_call: TRBV11-2
d_call: NA
cdr3_nt: TGTGCCAGCAGCTTGGCCGGCAATCAGCCCCAGCATTTT
cdr3_aa: CASSLAGNQPQHF

clone_size: NA
j_call: TRBJ1-1
v_call: TRBV19
d_call: NA
cdr3_nt: TGTGCCAGTAGTATCTCCAGGGGAGGGACTGAAGCTTTCTTT
cdr3_aa: CASSISRGGTEAFF

clone_size: NA
j_call: TRBJ1-2
v_call: TRBV3-1/TRBV3-2
d_call: TRBD1
cdr3_nt: TGTGCCAGCAGCCAAGCGGGACAGGGGGCGCATGGCTACACCTTC
cdr3_aa: CASSQAGQGAHGYTF

clone_size: few
j_call: TRBJ1-2
v_call: TRBV29-1
d_call: NA
cdr3_nt: TGCAGCGTTGAGGCGGGGGGGGACTATGGCTACACCTTC
cdr3_aa: CSVEAGGDYGYTF

clone_size: NA
j_call: TRBJ1-4
v_call: TRBV5-1
d_call: TRBD1
cdr3_nt: TGCGCCAGCAGCTTGCAGGGGGCGGGAGAAAAACTGTTTTTT
cdr3_aa: CASSLQGAGEKLFF

clone_size: NA
j_call: TRBJ2-1
v_call: TRBV27
d_call: TRBD1
cdr3_nt: TGTGCCAGCAGTTTACGTCCGCCCCAGGGGGCTTGGGGCAATGAGCAGTTCTTC
cdr3_aa: CASSLRPPQGAWGNEQFF

clone_size: NA
j_call: TRBJ2-1
v_call: TRBV2
d_call: NA
cdr3_nt: TGTGCCAGCAGCCCAACCCAAGCGGCGATCTCCTACAATGAGCAGTTCTTC
cdr3_aa: CASSPTQAAISYNEQFF

clone_size: NA
j_call: TRBJ1-2
v_call: TRBV5-1
d_call: TRBD1
cdr3_nt: TGCGCCAGCAGCACAATACAGGGGGCAAGCTATGGCTACACCTTC
cdr3_aa: CASSTIQGASYGYTF

clone_size: NA
j_call: TRBJ2-1
v_call: TRBV30
d_call: TRBD2
cdr3_nt: TGTGCCTGGAGACTAGCGGGGAACAATGAGCAGTTCTTC
cdr3_aa: CAWRLAGNNEQFF

clone_size: NA
j_call: TRBJ1-5
v_call: TRBV7-2
d_call: NA
cdr3_nt: TGTGCCAGCAGCACCGCAGGGTTCTATCAGCCCCAGCATTTT
cdr3_aa: CASSTAGFYQPQHF

clone_size: NA
j_call: TRBJ1-6
v_call: TRBV5-1
d_call: NA
cdr3_nt: TGCGCCAGCAGCTTGGCCGAAGACCAGGGATATTCACCCCTCCACTTT
cdr3_aa: CASSLAEDQGYSPLHF

clone_size: NA
j_call: TRBJ1-2
v_call: TRBV28
d_call: TRBD1
cdr3_nt: TGTGCCAGCAGTCAGACAGGGCCCTATGGCTACACCTTC
cdr3_aa: CASSQTGPYGYTF

clone_size: NA
j_call: TRBJ2-2
v_call: TRBV4-1
d_call: NA
cdr3_nt: TGCGCCAGCAGCCAAGAGCTAGCGTACGGGGAGCTGTTTTTT
cdr3_aa: CASSQELAYGELFF

clone_size: NA
j_call: TRBJ2-1
v_call: TRBV11-2
d_call: NA
cdr3_nt: TGTGCCAGCAGCTTTGGGGGGAGCTCCTACAATGAGCAGTTCTTC
cdr3_aa: CASSFGGSSYNEQFF

clone_size: NA
j_call: TRBJ1-2
v_call: TRBV10-3
d_call: NA
cdr3_nt: TGTGCCATCAGTGAGTCTGCCGGCGGTCGGGGGAACTATGGCTACACCTTC
cdr3_aa: CAISESAGGRGNYGYTF

clone_size: NA
j_call: TRBJ1-6
v_call: TRBV5-6
d_call: NA
cdr3_nt: TGTGCCAGCAGCCCCCCGGGGGTGGATTCACCCCTCCACTTT
cdr3_aa: CASSPPGVDSPLHF

clone_size: NA
j_call: TRBJ1-2
v_call: TRBV14
d_call: NA
cdr3_nt: TGTGCCAGCAGCCAAGCCCGGCGGAGTGGCTACACCTTC
cdr3_aa: CASSQARRSGYTF

clone_size: NA
j_call: TRBJ2-7
v_call: TRBV9
d_call: TRBD1
cdr3_nt: TGTGCCAGCAGCGTGACAGGGGTGTTCTCCTACGAGCAGTACTTC
cdr3_aa: CASSVTGVFSYEQYF

clone_size: NA
j_call: TRBJ2-1
v_call: TRBV28
d_call: NA
cdr3_nt: TGTGCCAGCAGTTTCCCTAGCTCCTACAATGAGCAGTTCTTC
cdr3_aa: CASSFPSSYNEQFF

clone_size: NA
j_call: TRBJ1-4
v_call: TRBV5-1
d_call: TRBD1
cdr3_nt: TGCGCCAGCAGCTTGTCCGGGACAGGGGTGTTAACTAATGAAAAACTGTTTTTT
cdr3_aa: CASSLSGTGVLTNEKLFF

clone_size: NA
j_call: TRBJ1-2
v_call: TRBV18
d_call: NA
cdr3_nt: TGTGCCAGCTCACCCCAAGCATTGGTGTATGGCTACACCTTC
cdr3_aa: CASSPQALVYGYTF

clone_size: NA
j_call: TRBJ1-4
v_call: TRBV15
d_call: TRBD1
cdr3_nt: TGTGCCACCAAATTCCACCCCCGGGACAGGGGTACTGAAAAACTGTTTTTT
cdr3_aa: CATKFHPRDRGTEKLFF

clone_size: NA
j_call: TRBJ2-2
v_call: TRBV3-1/TRBV3-2
d_call: TRBD1
cdr3_nt: TGTGCCAGCAGCCTACACAGGGGACCCGGGGAGCTGTTTTTT
cdr3_aa: CASSLHRGPGELFF

clone_size: few
j_call: TRBJ1-1
v_call: TRBV30
d_call: NA
cdr3_nt: TGTGCCTGGAGTTACGGAGGGGTCTCTGAAGCTTTCTTT
cdr3_aa: CAWSYGGVSEAFF

clone_size: NA
j_call: TRBJ1-4
v_call: TRBV6-5
d_call: TRBD1
cdr3_nt: TGTGCCAGCAGACCCGGGACAGGGGACGAAAAACTGTTTTTT
cdr3_aa: CASRPGTGDEKLFF

clone_size: NA
j_call: TRBJ2-5
v_call: TRBV24-1
d_call: NA
cdr3_nt: TGTGCCACTATGGGGCTAGATAAAGAGACCCAGTACTTC
cdr3_aa: CATMGLDKETQYF